This T cell receptor beta chain was sequenced during a study of blood T cell repertoires in COVID-19. CDR1 is LNHNV, CDR2 YYDKDF, per germline (reference sequence). This CDR3 comprises 16 residues. V trimming: 0 bases; J trimming: 3 bases; junction bases outside the gene matches: 3. The study recruited people aged 18 to 89 years across approximately 24 US areas. Each recovered donor of Cohort 3 presented with two negative PCRs, clearance, or symptom resolution. Authors' methods: Quantification of nucleated cells was approximated via reference gene primer amplification. Produced via immunoSEQ multiplex PCR; TCRdb's table is partial and in-frame only. V and J calls and clone size are given by that table; D and trimming were obtained from the DNA. This table has 490,000 or so clones, more than 75% appearing once.

The origin of this receptor is a woman aged 40 to 49 who had recovered from COVID-19. This sequence joins TRBV15 and TRBJ1-4, with 8 bases identical to TRBD1. Sequencing was done on a sample of PBMCs or T cells enriched from blood (not recorded which). CDR3 in amino acids: CATSRETTGANEKLFF. The CDR3, as DNA: TGTGCCACCAGCAGAGAAACGACAGGGGCTAATGAAAAACTGTTTTTT.